The rows below give T cell receptor beta chains drawn from one sample of a study of cytomegalovirus exposure and HLA in healthy donors. Generated by immunoSEQ multiplex PCR, the TCRdb table keeps only in-frame clones and is missing some. Of over 100,000 clones detected, about 91% appear once; the ten largest clones hold over 1%. Specimen: PBMCs. These receptors were obtained from a woman younger than 35 in good health and CMV-seronegative. CDR3s include the opening cysteine and the closing phenylalanine or tryptophan. D genes are given only for firm matches. Part of the rows lack a size; the others show once, few, many or a class for expanded clones.

NA | NA | TRBJ2-2 | TRBV5-1 | CASSFSQGSSTGELFF | TGCGCCAGCAGCTTCTCGCAGGGCTCGAGTACCGGGGAGCTGTTTTTT
TRBD1 | NA | TRBJ1-2 | TRBV13 | CASGDRGDGYTF | TGTGCCAGCGGGGACAGGGGGGACGGCTACACCTTC
NA | NA | TRBJ2-7 | TRBV9 | CASSVGGQSSYEQYF | TGTGCCAGCAGCGTTGGCGGGCAGAGCTCCTACGAGCAGTACTTC
TRBD1 | NA | TRBJ2-2 | TRBV9 | CASSVNRQGARGTGELFF | TGTGCCAGCAGCGTCAACCGACAGGGGGCGCGTGGCACCGGGGAGCTGTTTTTT
NA | NA | TRBJ1-5 | TRBV10-3 | CAISDGVRESGPQHF | TGTGCCATCAGTGACGGCGTCCGGGAATCGGGGCCCCAGCATTTT
NA | NA | TRBJ1-6 | TRBV2 | CASSEDGGAGNSPLHF | TGTGCCAGCAGTGAAGACGGGGGGGCCGGAAATTCACCCCTCCACTTT
TRBD1 | NA | TRBJ1-6 | TRBV13 | CASSLVGTGDNSPLHF | TGTGCCAGCAGCTTAGTCGGGACAGGGGATAATTCACCCCTCCACTTT
TRBD2 | NA | TRBJ2-7 | TRBV11-3 | CASSVGGGAPHEQYF | TGTGCCAGCAGCGTTGGCGGGGGGGCTCCCCACGAGCAGTACTTC
TRBD1 | NA | TRBJ2-7 | TRBV5-5 | CASMQQGDKQYF | TGTGCCAGCATGCAACAGGGGGACAAGCAGTACTTC
NA | NA | TRBJ1-5 | TRBV19 | CASQGIGPQHF | TGTGCCAGCCAGGGTATTGGCCCCCAGCATTTT
TRBD2 | NA | TRBJ2-3 | TRBV7-9 | CASSSIAGGTDTQYF | TGTGCCAGCAGCTCGATAGCGGGGGGCACAGATACGCAGTATTTT
NA | NA | TRBJ1-5 | TRBV9 | CASSASGPAGPQHF | TGTGCCAGCAGCGCCTCAGGGCCTGCTGGGCCCCAGCATTTT
NA | once | TRBJ1-6 | TRBV4-1 | CASSHPKPLSPHSPLHF | TGCGCCAGCAGCCACCCGAAACCCTTAAGCCCCCATTCACCCCTCCACTTT
NA | NA | TRBJ1-1 | TRBV10-3 | CAISESGPTEAFF | TGTGCCATCAGTGAAAGCGGGCCTACCGAAGCTTTCTTT
NA | NA | TRBJ1-2 | TRBV29-1 | CSVDPRDTNFYGYTF | TGCAGCGTTGATCCCCGGGACACAAATTTCTATGGCTACACCTTC
NA | NA | TRBJ1-3 | TRBV28 | CASSLDRRNTIYF | TGTGCCAGCAGTTTAGACAGGAGAAACACCATATATTTT
NA | NA | TRBJ1-1 | TRBV27 | CASSLTGTEAFF | TGTGCCAGCAGTTTGACGGGCACTGAAGCTTTCTTT
NA | NA | TRBJ1-1 | TRBV5-1 | CASSLVPENTEAFF | TGCGCCAGCAGCTTGGTACCAGAGAACACTGAAGCTTTCTTT
TRBD1 | NA | TRBJ2-6 | TRBV18 | CASSPPPDRDQGAELSGANVLTF | TGTGCCAGCTCACCACCTCCCGATCGTGATCAGGGGGCGGAACTCTCTGGGGCCAACGTCCTGACTTTC
NA | NA | TRBJ2-7 | TRBV10-2 | CASSEFRGFSYEQYF | TGCGCCAGCAGTGAGTTTCGGGGATTTTCCTACGAGCAGTACTTC
TRBD1 | NA | TRBJ1-3 | TRBV7-2 | CASSSPRGRDRDRGNTIYF | TGTGCCAGCAGCTCCCCCCGCGGCCGGGACAGGGACCGGGGAAACACCATATATTTT
NA | NA | TRBJ2-3 | TRBV6-4 | CASSEYGGDTDTQYF | TGTGCCAGCAGTGAGTATGGAGGGGACACAGATACGCAGTATTTT
NA | NA | TRBJ1-5 | TRBV19 | CASTGPGGSQPQHF | TGTGCCAGTACGGGCCCTGGAGGTAGTCAGCCCCAGCATTTT
NA | NA | TRBJ2-3 | TRBV5-1 | CASSSSSIGSDTQYF | TGCGCCAGCAGTTCCTCTAGCATCGGCTCAGATACGCAGTATTTT
NA | NA | TRBJ2-7 | TRBV6-6 | CASSYRRREDEQYF | TGTGCCAGCAGTTACCGACGCAGGGAGGACGAGCAGTACTTC
NA | NA | TRBJ2-1 | TRBV27 | CASSLWPSLLREQFF | TGTGCCAGCAGTTTATGGCCCTCCTTACTGAGGGAGCAGTTCTTC
NA | NA | TRBJ2-7 | TRBV5-6 | CASSRRGHDPYEQYF | TGTGCCAGCAGCCGGCGGGGGCATGACCCCTACGAGCAGTACTTC
TRBD1 | NA | TRBJ1-5 | TRBV27 | CASSPYGTGPFGGFGQPQHF | TGTGCCAGCAGTCCTTATGGGACAGGGCCCTTTGGGGGGTTCGGTCAGCCCCAGCATTTT
TRBD1 | NA | TRBJ1-1 | TRBV6-5 | CASSRTGAGTEAFF | TGTGCCAGCAGCAGGACAGGGGCGGGGACTGAAGCTTTCTTT
NA | NA | TRBJ2-7 | TRBV6-1 | CASRSSYEQYF | TGTGCCTCCCGGAGCTCCTACGAGCAGTACTTC
NA | NA | TRBJ1-5 | TRBV10-3 | CAISESRPGGGQPQHF | TGTGCCATCAGTGAGTCGAGGCCGGGGGGAGGTCAGCCCCAGCATTTT
NA | NA | TRBJ2-6 | TRBV10-3 | CAISAGQKAGANVLTF | TGTGCCATCAGTGCGGGACAAAAGGCTGGGGCCAACGTCCTGACTTTC
TRBD1 | few | TRBJ1-5 | TRBV7-2 | CASRNRGSNQPQHF | TGTGCCAGCAGGAACAGGGGTAGCAATCAGCCCCAGCATTTT
TRBD1 | NA | TRBJ2-1 | TRBV9 | CASSVGNRGRGEQFF | TGTGCCAGCAGCGTAGGGAACAGGGGGCGCGGGGAGCAGTTCTTC
TRBD1 | NA | TRBJ1-1 | TRBV5-1 | CASSWNEAPGQGSMNTEAFF | TGCGCCAGCAGCTGGAACGAAGCTCCGGGACAGGGCTCCATGAACACTGAAGCTTTCTTT
TRBD2 | NA | TRBJ2-1 | TRBV15 | CATRATGGGRLSKQFF | TGTGCCACCAGGGCGACGGGAGGCGGTCGTCTTTCTAAGCAGTTCTTC
NA | NA | TRBJ1-5 | TRBV7-9 | CASSLTGTQPQHF | TGTGCCAGCAGCCTAACAGGGACTCAGCCCCAGCATTTT
NA | NA | TRBJ2-3 | TRBV5-6 | CASSLRWGRWADTQYF | TGTGCCAGCAGCTTGCGGTGGGGGCGCTGGGCAGATACGCAGTATTTT
NA | NA | TRBJ1-4 | TRBV2 | CASSDGQGLEKLFF | TGTGCCAGCAGTGACGGGCAGGGACTGGAAAAACTGTTTTTT
TRBD1 | NA | TRBJ2-1 | TRBV5-4 | CASSLGPGTDYNEQFF | TGTGCCAGCAGCTTGGGTCCCGGGACAGATTACAATGAGCAGTTCTTC
NA | NA | TRBJ1-5 | TRBV6-1 | CASNRVNQPQHF | TGTGCCAGCAACCGGGTGAATCAGCCCCAGCATTTT
TRBD2 | NA | TRBJ2-1 | TRBV4-2 | CASSQELIGASGQFF | TGTGCCAGCAGCCAAGAGTTAATTGGGGCTAGCGGGCAGTTCTTC
NA | NA | TRBJ1-3 | TRBV2 | CARQVGSGNTIYF | TGTGCAAGACAGGTTGGCTCTGGAAACACCATATATTTT
TRBD2 | NA | TRBJ2-3 | TRBV2 | CASSASGGTDTQYF | TGTGCCAGCAGTGCCAGCGGGGGCACAGATACGCAGTATTTT
NA | NA | TRBJ1-1 | TRBV5-1 | CASSSSTEAFF | TGCGCCAGCAGCTCGAGCACTGAAGCTTTCTTT
TRBD1 | NA | TRBJ2-3 | TRBV11-2 | CASSLVGGFTDTQYF | TGTGCCAGCAGCTTAGTAGGGGGCTTCACAGATACGCAGTATTTT
NA | NA | TRBJ1-3 | TRBV5-1 | CASSLSDTSGNTIYF | TGCGCCAGCAGCTTGTCGGACACCTCTGGAAACACCATATATTTT
TRBD2 | NA | TRBJ2-3 | TRBV7-6 | CASSQNPSGVTDTQYF | TGTGCCAGCAGTCAAAATCCTAGCGGAGTCACAGATACGCAGTATTTT